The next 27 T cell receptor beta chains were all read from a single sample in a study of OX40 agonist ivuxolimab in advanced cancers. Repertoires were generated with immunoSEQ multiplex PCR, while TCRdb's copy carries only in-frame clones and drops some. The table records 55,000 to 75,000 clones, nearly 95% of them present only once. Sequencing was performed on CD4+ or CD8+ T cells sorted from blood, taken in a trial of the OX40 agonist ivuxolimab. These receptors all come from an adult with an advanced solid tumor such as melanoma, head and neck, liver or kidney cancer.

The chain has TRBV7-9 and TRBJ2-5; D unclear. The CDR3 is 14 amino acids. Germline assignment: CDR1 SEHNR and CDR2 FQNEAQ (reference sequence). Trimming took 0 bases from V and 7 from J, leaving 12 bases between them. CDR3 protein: CASSLALGVGTQYF. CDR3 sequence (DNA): TGTGCCAGCAGCTTAGCGCTTGGGGTGGGGACCCAGTACTTC. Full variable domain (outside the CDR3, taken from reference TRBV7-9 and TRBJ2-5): DTGVSQNPRHKITKRGQNVTFRCDPISEHNRLYWYRQTLGQGPEFLTYFQNEAQLEKSRLLSDRFSAERPKGSFSTLEIQRTEQGDSAMYLCASSLALGVGTQYFGPGTRLLVL.

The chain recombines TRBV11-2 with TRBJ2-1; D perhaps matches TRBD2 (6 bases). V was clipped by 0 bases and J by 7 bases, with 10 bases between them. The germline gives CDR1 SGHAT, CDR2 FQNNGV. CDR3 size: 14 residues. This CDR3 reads CASSLDGSENEQFF. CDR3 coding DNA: TGTGCCAGCAGCTTAGACGGGAGTGAAAATGAGCAGTTCTTC.

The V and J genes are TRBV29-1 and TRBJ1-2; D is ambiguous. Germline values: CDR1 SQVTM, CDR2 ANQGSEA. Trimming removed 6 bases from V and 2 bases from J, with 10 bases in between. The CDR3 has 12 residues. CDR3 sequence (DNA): TGCAGCGTCGGAACCTGGAACTATGGCTACACCTTC. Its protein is CSVGTWNYGYTF.

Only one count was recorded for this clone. The CDR3 DNA reads TGTGCCAGCTCACCGGGGGTGGTGGACACTGAAGCTTTCTTT. Protein: CASSPGVVDTEAFF. J is TRBJ1-1 and V is TRBV18; D may be TRBD1 (5 bases). Trimming shortened V by 3 bases and J by 3 bases, and 11 bases separated the two germline ends. The CDR3 has 14 amino acids. Germline lookup yields CDR1 KGHSH and CDR2 LQKENI.

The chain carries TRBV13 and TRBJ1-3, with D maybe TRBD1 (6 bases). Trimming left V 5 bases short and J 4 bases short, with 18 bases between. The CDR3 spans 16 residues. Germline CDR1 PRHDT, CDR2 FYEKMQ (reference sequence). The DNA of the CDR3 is TGTGCCAGCAGCCATGGTACAGGGACTCGAGGAAACACCATATATTTT. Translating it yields CASSHGTGTRGNTIYF.

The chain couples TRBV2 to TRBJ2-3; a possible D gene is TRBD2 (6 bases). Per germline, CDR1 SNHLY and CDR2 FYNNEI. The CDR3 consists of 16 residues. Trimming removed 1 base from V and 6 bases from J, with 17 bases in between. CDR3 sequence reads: CASSEVAGIGFDTQYF. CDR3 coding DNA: TGTGCCAGCAGTGAAGTTGCGGGAATAGGGTTTGATACGCAGTATTTT.

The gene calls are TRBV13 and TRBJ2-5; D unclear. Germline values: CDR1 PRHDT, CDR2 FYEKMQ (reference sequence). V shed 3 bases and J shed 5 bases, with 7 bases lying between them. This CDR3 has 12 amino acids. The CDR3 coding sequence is TGTGCCAGCAGCTTGTTGGGCGAGACCCAGTACTTC. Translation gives CASSLLGETQYF.

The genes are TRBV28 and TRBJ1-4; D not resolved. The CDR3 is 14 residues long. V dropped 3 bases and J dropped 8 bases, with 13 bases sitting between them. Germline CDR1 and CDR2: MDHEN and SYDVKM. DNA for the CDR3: TGTGCCAGCAGTTTCGTGGCAATGGAGGAAAAACTGTTTTTT. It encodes CASSFVAMEEKLFF.

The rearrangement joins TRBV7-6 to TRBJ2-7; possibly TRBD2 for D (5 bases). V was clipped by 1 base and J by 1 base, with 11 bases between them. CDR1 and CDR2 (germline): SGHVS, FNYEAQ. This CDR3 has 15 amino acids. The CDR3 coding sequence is TGTGCCAGCAGCTTAGGGGCTAGCCAGTCCTACGAGCAGTACTTC. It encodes CASSLGASQSYEQYF. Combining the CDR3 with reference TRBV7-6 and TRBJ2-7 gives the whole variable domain GAGVSQSPRYKVTKRGQDVALRCDPISGHVSLYWYRQALGQGPEFLTYFNYEAQQDKSGLPNDRFSAERPEGSISTLTIQRTEQRDSAMYRCASSLGASQSYEQYFGPGTRLTVT.

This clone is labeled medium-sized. CDR3: CSVIWTTDPKGNTIYF. CDR3 nucleotides: TGCAGCGTTATCTGGACGACAGATCCTAAAGGAAACACCATATATTTT. The chain has TRBV29-1 and TRBJ1-3, with a weak D call TRBD1 (5 bases). The V and J ends lost 5 bases and 4 bases respectively, with 21 bases between them. Germline assignment: CDR1 SQVTM and CDR2 ANQGSEA. The CDR3 is 16 amino acids.

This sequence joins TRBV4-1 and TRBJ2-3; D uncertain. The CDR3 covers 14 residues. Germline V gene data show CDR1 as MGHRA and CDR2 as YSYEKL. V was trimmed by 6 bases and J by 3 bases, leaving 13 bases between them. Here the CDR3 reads CASRIGPGTDTQYF. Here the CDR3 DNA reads TGCGCCAGCAGAATCGGACCTGGGACAGATACGCAGTATTTT.

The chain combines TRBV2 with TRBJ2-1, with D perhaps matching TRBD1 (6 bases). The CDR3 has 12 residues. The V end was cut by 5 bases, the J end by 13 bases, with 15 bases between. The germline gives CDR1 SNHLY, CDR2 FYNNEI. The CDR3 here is CASSPYEGEQFF. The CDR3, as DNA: TGTGCCAGCAGTCCATATGAGGGGGAACAGTTCTTC.

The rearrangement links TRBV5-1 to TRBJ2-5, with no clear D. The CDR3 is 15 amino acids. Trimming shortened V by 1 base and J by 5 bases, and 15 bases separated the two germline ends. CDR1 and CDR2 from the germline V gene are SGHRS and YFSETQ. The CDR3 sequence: CASSLSWSSQETQYF. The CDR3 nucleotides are TGCGCCAGCAGCTTGTCATGGTCCAGTCAGGAGACCCAGTACTTC.

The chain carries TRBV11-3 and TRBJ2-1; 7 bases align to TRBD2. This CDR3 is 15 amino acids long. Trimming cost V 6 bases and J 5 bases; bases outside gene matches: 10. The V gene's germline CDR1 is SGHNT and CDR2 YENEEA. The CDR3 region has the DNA TGTGCCAGCAGTCTCTCGAGGGAGGGAAACAATGAGCAGTTCTTC. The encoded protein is CASSLSREGNNEQFF.

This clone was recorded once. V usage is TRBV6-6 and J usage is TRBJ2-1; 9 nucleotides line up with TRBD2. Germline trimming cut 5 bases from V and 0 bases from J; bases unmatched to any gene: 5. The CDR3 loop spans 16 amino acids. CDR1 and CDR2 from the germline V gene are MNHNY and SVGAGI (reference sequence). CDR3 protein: CASSLAGRVSYNEQFF. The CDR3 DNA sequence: TGTGCCAGCAGTCTAGCGGGACGGGTCTCCTACAATGAGCAGTTCTTC.

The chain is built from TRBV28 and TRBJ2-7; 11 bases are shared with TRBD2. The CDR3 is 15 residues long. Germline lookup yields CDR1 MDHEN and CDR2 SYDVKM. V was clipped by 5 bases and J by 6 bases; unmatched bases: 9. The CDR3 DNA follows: TGTGCCAGCAGTCCCGCCGGGACTAGCGGAGCCGAGCAGTACTTC. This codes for CASSPAGTSGAEQYF.

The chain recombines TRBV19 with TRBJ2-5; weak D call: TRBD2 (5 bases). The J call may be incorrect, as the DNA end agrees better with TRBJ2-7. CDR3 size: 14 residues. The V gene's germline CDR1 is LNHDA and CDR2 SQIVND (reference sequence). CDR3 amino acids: CASSITSGSYEQYF. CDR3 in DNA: TGTGCCAGTAGTATAACCAGCGGCTCCTACGAGCAGTACTTC.

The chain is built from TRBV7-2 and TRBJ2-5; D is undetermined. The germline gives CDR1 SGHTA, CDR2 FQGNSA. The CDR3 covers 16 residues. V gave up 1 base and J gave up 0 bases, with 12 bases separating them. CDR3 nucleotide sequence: TGTGCCAGCAGCTTAGTTATAACAGAATACCAAGAGACCCAGTACTTC. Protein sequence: CASSLVITEYQETQYF.

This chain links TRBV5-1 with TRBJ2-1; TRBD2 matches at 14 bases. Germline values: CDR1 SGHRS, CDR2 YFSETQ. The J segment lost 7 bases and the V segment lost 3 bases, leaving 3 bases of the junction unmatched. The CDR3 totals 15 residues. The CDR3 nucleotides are TGCGCCAGCAGCTCCGGGACTAGCGGGAGTAATGAGCAGTTCTTC. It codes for CASSSGTSGSNEQFF.

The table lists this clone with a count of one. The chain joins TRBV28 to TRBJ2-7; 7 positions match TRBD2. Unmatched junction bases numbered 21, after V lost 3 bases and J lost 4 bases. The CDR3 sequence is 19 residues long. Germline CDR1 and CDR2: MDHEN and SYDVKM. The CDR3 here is CASSFGSPLFVGGPYEQYF. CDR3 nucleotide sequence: TGTGCCAGCAGTTTTGGCAGCCCTCTCTTCGTGGGAGGGCCTTACGAGCAGTACTTC.

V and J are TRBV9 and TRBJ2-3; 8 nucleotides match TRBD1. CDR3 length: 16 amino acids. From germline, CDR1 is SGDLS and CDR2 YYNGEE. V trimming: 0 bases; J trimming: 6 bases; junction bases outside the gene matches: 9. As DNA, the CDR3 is TGTGCCAGCAGCGTAGGCCGTCAGGGGGCGGGTGATACGCAGTATTTT. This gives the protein CASSVGRQGAGDTQYF.

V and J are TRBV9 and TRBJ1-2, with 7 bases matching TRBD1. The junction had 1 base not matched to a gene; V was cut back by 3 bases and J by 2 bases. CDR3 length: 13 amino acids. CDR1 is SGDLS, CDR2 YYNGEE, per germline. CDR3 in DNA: TGTGCCAGCAGCGAGACAGGGAACTATGGCTACACCTTC. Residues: CASSETGNYGYTF. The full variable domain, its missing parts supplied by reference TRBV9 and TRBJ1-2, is DSGVTQTPKHLITATGQRVTLRCSPRSGDLSVYWYQQSLDQGLQFLIQYYNGEERAKGNILERFSAQQFPDLHSELNLSSLELGDSALYFCASSETGNYGYTFGSGTRLTVV.

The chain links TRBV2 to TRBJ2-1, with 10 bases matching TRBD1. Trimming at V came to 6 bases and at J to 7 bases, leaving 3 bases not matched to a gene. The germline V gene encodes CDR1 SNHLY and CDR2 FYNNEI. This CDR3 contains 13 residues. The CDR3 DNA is TGTGCCAGCAGCCTGGGACAGGGGAATGAGCAGTTCTTC. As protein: CASSLGQGNEQFF.

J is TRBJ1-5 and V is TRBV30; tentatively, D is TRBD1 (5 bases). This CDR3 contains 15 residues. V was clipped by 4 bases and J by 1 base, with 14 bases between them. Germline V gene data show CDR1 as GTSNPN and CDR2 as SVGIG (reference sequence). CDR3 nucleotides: TGTGCCTGGACATCGGGGGTACTGAGCAATCAGCCCCAGCATTTT. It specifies CAWTSGVLSNQPQHF.

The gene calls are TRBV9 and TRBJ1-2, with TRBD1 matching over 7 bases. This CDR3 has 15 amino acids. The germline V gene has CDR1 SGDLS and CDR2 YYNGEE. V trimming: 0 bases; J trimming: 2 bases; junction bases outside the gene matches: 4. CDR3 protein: CASSVDGTDNYGYTF. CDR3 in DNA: TGTGCCAGCAGCGTAGATGGGACAGACAACTATGGCTACACCTTC.

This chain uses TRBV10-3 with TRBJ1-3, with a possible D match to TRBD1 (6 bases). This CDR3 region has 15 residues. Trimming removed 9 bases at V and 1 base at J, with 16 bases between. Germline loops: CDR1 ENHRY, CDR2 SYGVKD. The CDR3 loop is CAIMQWTVSGNTIYF. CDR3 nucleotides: TGTGCCATTATGCAGTGGACAGTTTCTGGAAACACCATATATTTT.

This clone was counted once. CDR3 nucleotides: TGCGCCAGCAGCTTGGGGCAGGCTAACTATGGCTACACCTTC. It specifies CASSLGQANYGYTF. The V call is TRBV5-1, the J call TRBJ1-2; D uncertain. Germline V lookup: CDR1 SGHRS, CDR2 YFSETQ. Trimming removed 0 bases at V and 0 bases at J, with 6 bases between. This CDR3 comprises 14 residues. Looking up the rest from reference TRBV5-1 and TRBJ1-2 gives the full variable domain: KAGVTQTPRYLIKTRGQQVTLSCSPISGHRSVSWYQQTPGQGLQFLFEYFSETQRNKGNFPGRFSGRQFSNSRSEMNVSTLELGDSALYLCASSLGQANYGYTFGSGTRLTVV.